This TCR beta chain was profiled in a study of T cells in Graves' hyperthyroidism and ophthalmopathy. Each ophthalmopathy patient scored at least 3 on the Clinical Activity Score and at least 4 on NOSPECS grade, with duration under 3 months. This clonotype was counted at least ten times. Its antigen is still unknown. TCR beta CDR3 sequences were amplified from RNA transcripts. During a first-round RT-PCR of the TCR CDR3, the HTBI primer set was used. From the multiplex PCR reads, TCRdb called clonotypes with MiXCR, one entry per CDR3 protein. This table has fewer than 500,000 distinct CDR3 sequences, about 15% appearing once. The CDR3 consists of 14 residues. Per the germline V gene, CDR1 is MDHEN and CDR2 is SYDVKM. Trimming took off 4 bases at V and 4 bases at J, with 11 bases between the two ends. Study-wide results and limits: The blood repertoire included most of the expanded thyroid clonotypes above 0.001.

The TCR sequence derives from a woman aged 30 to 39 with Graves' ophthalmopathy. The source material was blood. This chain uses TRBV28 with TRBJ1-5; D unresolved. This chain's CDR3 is CASSSLDGNQPQHF. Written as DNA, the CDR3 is TGTGCCAGCAGTTCCTTGGACGGAAATCAGCCCCAGCATTTT.